This TCR beta chain stems from a study of T cell repertoires in cytomegalovirus infection. Trimming took off 6 bases at V and 5 bases at J, with 17 bases between the two ends. CDR3 length equals 14 residues. The germline V gene encodes CDR1 WNHNN and CDR2 SYGVQD (reference sequence). Study-level results: Dominating the ex vivo response were TCR beta clonotypes that were CMV-specific and HLA-C-restricted.

TCRdb recomputed calls from the reads with MiXCR, one row per CDR3 protein. The repertoire consists of around 450,000 distinct CDR3 sequences, with approximately 30% occurring once and the leading ten covering about an eighth. About this clonotype: Its target is not known.

The sample comprised PBMCs. The source is a human donor in good health (CMV status not recorded). Some clones in this sample may be carry-over from other donors' samples. The chain joins TRBV10-1 to TRBJ2-7; D ambiguous. CDR3: CASSLDPSTHEQYF. The CDR3 region has the DNA TGCGCCAGCAGCCTCGACCCCTCGACCCACGAGCAGTACTTC.